This entry lists 16 T cell receptor beta chains sequenced from one sample in a study of T cell responses to AZD1222 COVID-19 vaccine. Only in-frame clones appear in the TCRdb table, and some are missing; sequencing was by immunoSEQ multiplex PCR. In the table there are about 35,000 clones, around 84% of which are singletons. Specimen: peripheral blood, collected 28 days after the second AZD1222 dose. The origin of the receptors is an adult who received the AZD1222 COVID-19 vaccine.

This chain links TRBV28 with TRBJ2-1, with no clear D. Germline loops: CDR1 MDHEN, CDR2 SYDVKM. V was shortened by 1 base and J by 9 bases, with 10 bases between the two germline ends. CDR3 length: 13 residues. CDR3: CASSLSQTGEQFF. The DNA for the CDR3 is TGTGCCAGCAGTTTATCTCAGACTGGTGAGCAGTTCTTC.

The gene calls are TRBV5-5 and TRBJ2-5, with TRBD1 as a possible D gene (6 bases). Germline V CDR1 and CDR2: SGHKS, YYEKEE (reference sequence). The ends were cut back, 3 bases at V and 4 bases at J, with 19 bases in the middle. The CDR3 has 16 amino acids. The CDR3 is CASSSGAAGELETQYF. CDR3 DNA sequence: TGTGCCAGCAGCTCAGGGGCCGCGGGTGAGCTAGAGACCCAGTACTTC.

There are a few counts of this clone. This chain uses TRBV28 with TRBJ2-7; 7 positions match TRBD2. Germline loops: CDR1 MDHEN, CDR2 SYDVKM. CDR3 length: 14 residues. V lost 5 bases to trimming and J lost 6 bases; unmatched junction nucleotides: 10. CDR3 in DNA: TGTGCCAGCAGTCCACTGACTAGCTCCCCCGAGCAGTACTTC. It codes for CASSPLTSSPEQYF.

This sequence joins TRBV11-2 and TRBJ2-2; 10 bases line up with TRBD1. The ends lost 3 bases at V and 4 bases at J; junction bases unmatched: 8. Per germline, CDR1 SGHAT and CDR2 FQNNGV. The CDR3 contains 17 residues. CDR3 nucleotide sequence: TGTGCCAGCAGCTTCTCCGGAGGACAGGGGGGCACCGGGGAGCTGTTTTTT. Amino acids: CASSFSGGQGGTGELFF.

This clone was counted a single time. The chain links TRBV21-1 to TRBJ1-1. TRBV21-1 is a known pseudogene. The CDR3 runs 19 residues. CDR3 DNA sequence: TGTGCCAGCAGCAAAATGGGAGAAACGGACCCATGTACGAACACTGAAGCTTTCTTT. Translated: CASSKMGETDPCTNTEAFF.

In its sample, this clone was seen a few times. The V gene is TRBV20-1, the J gene TRBJ1-1, with unresolved D. V was cut by 3 bases and J by 8 bases, with 10 bases left in between. Germline CDR1 is DFQATT and CDR2 is SNEGSKA (reference sequence). CDR3 size: 11 residues. The CDR3 nucleotides read TGCAGTGCTAGTGACCGGGAGGAAGCTTTCTTT. This gives the protein CSASDREEAFF.

The chain couples TRBV6-1 to TRBJ2-2; D is unresolved. This CDR3 region has 11 residues. Germline V gives CDR1 MNHNS, CDR2 SASEGT. Trimming removed 1 base from V and 8 bases from J, with 2 bases in between. The CDR3 region is CASSEGGELFF. CDR3 sequence (DNA): TGTGCCAGCAGTGAAGGTGGGGAGCTGTTTTTT.

The CDR3 coding sequence is TGCAGCGTTCGACAGGATCCCGGCACTGAAGCTTTCTTT. Protein: CSVRQDPGTEAFF. The chain has TRBV29-1 and TRBJ1-1; a weak D match, TRBD1 (6 bases). With 5 bases removed from V and 4 bases from J, the gap between germline ends came to 14 bases. The length of the CDR3 is 13 residues. Germline V gene sequence: CDR1 SQVTM, CDR2 ANQGSEA.

This clone was counted between two and nine times. The J gene is TRBJ1-1, the V gene TRBV2, with D tentatively TRBD1 (5 bases). The CDR3 extends over 15 amino acids. V shed 8 bases and J shed 3 bases, with 19 bases lying between them. Germline V gene lookup returns CDR1 SNHLY and CDR2 FYNNEI. The CDR3 sequence is CASDAQEKADTEAFF. The CDR3 coding sequence is TGTGCCAGCGACGCACAGGAAAAGGCGGACACTGAAGCTTTCTTT.

The V gene is TRBV6-5, the J gene TRBJ1-2; 8 bases map to TRBD1. Germline CDR1 reads MNHEY; CDR2 reads SVGAGI. The CDR3 is 16 amino acids. The V gene end was trimmed by 2 bases and the J gene end by 4 bases; junction bases not matched to a gene: 9. For the CDR3, the DNA is TGTGCCAGCAGTTACCACGACAGGGGCGACCTCTATGGCTACACCTTC. Encoded protein: CASSYHDRGDLYGYTF.

This chain connects TRBV28 to TRBJ1-5, with a possible D match to TRBD1 (5 bases). CDR1 MDHEN and CDR2 SYDVKM come from the germline V gene. Trimming left V 5 bases short and J 4 bases short, with 15 bases between. The CDR3 is made up of 15 amino acids. The CDR3 DNA sequence: TGTGCCAGCAGTAAAAATGGGGGACTTAATCAGCCCCAGCATTTT. It codes for CASSKNGGLNQPQHF.

The chain combines TRBV19 with TRBJ2-3, with unresolved D. Trimming pared 3 bases from V and 3 bases from J, leaving 16 bases between. CDR1 and CDR2 from the germline V gene are LNHDA and SQIVND (reference sequence). This CDR3 has 16 amino acids. The DNA for the CDR3 is TGTGCCAGTAGTATCCCTTTGAGTCGAGGAACAGATACGCAGTATTTT. Protein sequence: CASSIPLSRGTDTQYF.

V is TRBV27 and J is TRBJ1-2, with unresolved D. CDR1 and CDR2 from the germline V gene are MNHEY and SMNVEV (reference sequence). The CDR3 length is 13 residues. V was shortened by 3 bases and J by 2 bases, with 7 bases between the two germline ends. This CDR3 is CASSLNGNYGYTF. The CDR3 nucleotides read TGTGCCAGCAGTTTGAACGGGAACTATGGCTACACCTTC.

The V gene is TRBV30, the J gene TRBJ1-1; no clear D. The CDR3 spans 15 residues. The V gene's germline CDR1 is GTSNPN and CDR2 SVGIG (reference sequence). V lost 0 bases and J lost 4, with 15 bases in between. For the CDR3, the DNA is TGTGCCTGGAGTGTACCAGAAGGCTGGGGCACTGAAGCTTTCTTT. Amino acids: CAWSVPEGWGTEAFF.

This sequence joins TRBV6-5 and TRBJ1-4; D may be TRBD1 (5 bases). The germline V and J ends were trimmed by 6 bases and 6 bases, with 8 bases remaining between them. The CDR3 length is 12 residues. Germline lookup yields CDR1 MNHEY and CDR2 SVGAGI. The chain's CDR3 is CASRGPDEKLFF. The CDR3 bases are TGTGCCAGCAGGGGACCGGATGAAAAACTGTTTTTT.

The V call is TRBV19, the J call TRBJ1-1; D may be TRBD1 (5 bases). This CDR3 is built from 13 residues. Looked up from germline, CDR1 is LNHDA and CDR2 is SQIVND (reference sequence). Trimming took 6 bases from V and 5 from J, leaving 13 bases between them. Written as DNA, the CDR3 is TGTGCCAGTAGAGGGACGGGCCGGACTGAAGCTTTCTTT. This codes for CASRGTGRTEAFF.